This T cell receptor beta chain was recovered during a study of CD8+CD57+ T cells in acquired aplastic anemia. In the study overall: Sorting CD4+ and CD8+ cells gave DNA averaging roughly 3.5 ug. Whole-study results and caveats: The CD8+ Simpson's diversity of patients and controls was not significantly different. Between patients and controls, twenty-nine CD8+ CDR3 sequences were found in common.

Trimming stripped 3 bases from V and 5 bases from J, with 4 bases between. CDR1 is GTSNPN and CDR2 is SVGIG in the germline V gene (reference sequence). The CDR3 has 10 residues. On this clonotype itself: Its target is not known.

Sequencing was done on patients that had shown CD8+CD57+ cell expansion by flow cytometry. TCR beta VDJ and CDR3 were profiled, and genomic DNA was the template. MiXCR, run by TCRdb on the reads, gives a single entry per CDR3 protein. Here the sample spans about 470,000 distinct CDR3 sequences, roughly a third being singletons. The receptor was isolated from a human donor with aplastic anemia. The chain carries TRBV30 and TRBJ2-5, with D unclear. Material for sequencing was sorted CD4+, CD8+, or CD8+CD57+ T cells (not recorded which) from PBMCs. The CDR3 DNA sequence: TGTGCCTGGAGAGCGGAGACCCAGTACTTC. As protein: CAWRAETQYF.